These T cell receptor beta chains were read from a single sample in a study of T-cell memory formation after mild COVID-19. TCRdb redid the calling of the 5' RACE reads with MiXCR, one entry per CDR3 protein. The sample contains hundreds of thousands of distinct CDR3 sequences, about a fifth of which appear only once. Specimen: PBMCs or a T cell subset sorted from them (not recorded which). These receptors originate from an adult woman who had mild COVID-19 (a few samples of this study predate the infection). Cell type and time point are not known. CDR3s include the opening cysteine and the closing phenylalanine or tryptophan. The D gene is left open where the match is weak. Where a row states a size, it is once, few, many or the class of an expanded clone; other rows omit it.

v_gene: TRBV3-1
j_gene: TRBJ1-5
abundance: -
d_gene: -
CDR3aa: CASSQSGGVRQPQHF
CDR3nt: TGTGCCAGCAGCCAATCGGGGGGCGTCCGGCAGCCCCAGCATTTT

v_gene: TRBV2
j_gene: TRBJ2-6
abundance: -
d_gene: TRBD1
CDR3aa: CASSDLGQGFSGANVLTF
CDR3nt: TGTGCCAGCAGTGATCTAGGACAGGGGTTCTCTGGGGCCAACGTCCTGACTTTC

v_gene: TRBV2
j_gene: TRBJ2-5
abundance: -
d_gene: TRBD2
CDR3aa: CASSERAGGLLETQYF
CDR3nt: TGTGCCAGCAGTGAGCGGGCGGGGGGCCTCCTCGAGACCCAGTACTTC

v_gene: TRBV28
j_gene: TRBJ2-7
abundance: few
d_gene: TRBD1
CDR3aa: CASRHFGTGGYEQYF
CDR3nt: TGTGCCAGCAGGCATTTCGGGACAGGGGGCTACGAGCAGTACTTC

v_gene: TRBV29-1
j_gene: TRBJ2-7
abundance: few
d_gene: TRBD1
CDR3aa: CSVEDPSWDSYEQYF
CDR3nt: TGCAGCGTTGAAGACCCTTCTTGGGACAGCTACGAGCAGTACTTC

v_gene: TRBV11-2
j_gene: TRBJ2-7
abundance: -
d_gene: TRBD2
CDR3aa: CASSFAGGSEQYF
CDR3nt: TGTGCCAGCAGCTTCGCGGGAGGGAGCGAGCAGTACTTC

v_gene: TRBV3-1
j_gene: TRBJ2-6
abundance: -
d_gene: TRBD2
CDR3aa: CASGLPGGAGANVLTF
CDR3nt: TGTGCCAGCGGCCTTCCCGGGGGGGCTGGGGCCAACGTCCTGACTTTC

v_gene: TRBV24-1
j_gene: TRBJ2-1
abundance: few
d_gene: TRBD2
CDR3aa: CATASAGGGYNEQFF
CDR3nt: TGTGCCACCGCGAGTGCGGGAGGAGGTTACAATGAGCAGTTCTTC

v_gene: TRBV20-1
j_gene: TRBJ2-7
abundance: -
d_gene: TRBD2
CDR3aa: CSAREAAGEANEQYF
CDR3nt: TGCAGTGCTAGAGAGGCGGCGGGAGAAGCTAACGAGCAGTACTTC

v_gene: TRBV7-6
j_gene: TRBJ1-1
abundance: few
d_gene: -
CDR3aa: CASSLRDGEAFF
CDR3nt: TGTGCCAGCAGCTTAAGGGACGGTGAAGCTTTCTTT

v_gene: TRBV7-6
j_gene: TRBJ2-1
abundance: -
d_gene: -
CDR3aa: CASSRAGGTADNEQFF
CDR3nt: TGTGCCAGCAGCCGCGCCGGCGGGACGGCTGACAATGAGCAGTTCTTC

v_gene: TRBV7-9
j_gene: TRBJ2-2
abundance: few
d_gene: -
CDR3aa: CASIKGRTGELFF
CDR3nt: TGTGCCAGCATAAAGGGACGAACCGGGGAGCTGTTTTTT

v_gene: TRBV7-8
j_gene: TRBJ1-4
abundance: -
d_gene: -
CDR3aa: CASSLRNPREKLFF
CDR3nt: TGTGCCAGCAGCTTAAGGAATCCACGGGAAAAACTGTTTTTT

v_gene: TRBV3-1
j_gene: TRBJ2-5
abundance: few
d_gene: TRBD1
CDR3aa: CASSQVGTEDQETQYF
CDR3nt: TGTGCCAGCAGCCAAGTCGGGACAGAGGACCAAGAGACCCAGTACTTC

v_gene: TRBV20-1
j_gene: TRBJ1-2
abundance: -
d_gene: TRBD1
CDR3aa: CSAREYRGTNYGYTF
CDR3nt: TGCAGTGCTAGGGAATACAGGGGGACTAACTATGGCTACACCTTC

v_gene: TRBV9
j_gene: TRBJ2-3
abundance: -
d_gene: TRBD2
CDR3aa: CASNFLGGSTDTQYF
CDR3nt: TGTGCCAGCAATTTCCTGGGGGGGAGCACAGATACGCAGTATTTT

v_gene: TRBV6-5
j_gene: TRBJ2-1
abundance: -
d_gene: TRBD2
CDR3aa: CASSYLGLASNEQFF
CDR3nt: TGTGCCAGCAGTTACTTAGGACTAGCGAGTAATGAGCAGTTCTTC